The 22 T cell receptor beta chains below all came from one sample that was sequenced in a study of cytomegalovirus exposure and HLA in healthy donors. Both 60 Vbeta primers and 13 Jbeta primers went into the PCR. Assay: immunoSEQ multiplex PCR; the TCRdb copy retains only in-frame clones and omits some. This listing includes over 55,000 clones. Sequencing was done on a sample of PBMCs. The receptors originated from a male donor in good health and CMV-seronegative.

CDR3 sequence reads: CARSPLRRGHYFNYGYTF. CDR3 nucleotides: TGTGCCAGAAGCCCCCTGAGGAGGGGGCATTATTTTAACTATGGCTACACCTTC. This rearrangement joins TRBV5-3 to TRBJ1-2, with TRBD1 matching over 7 bases. TRBV5-3 is identified as an open reading frame with a role that is uncertain. The CDR3 runs 18 residues. The J segment lost 1 base and the V segment lost 4 bases, leaving 16 bases of the junction unmatched.

The V gene is TRBV7-9, the J gene TRBJ2-3, with 7 bases that match TRBD2. Unmatched junction bases numbered 10, after V lost 5 bases and J lost 5 bases. CDR1 and CDR2 from the germline V gene are SEHNR and FQNEAQ (reference sequence). CDR3 length: 15 residues. CDR3 coding DNA: TGTGCCAGCAGCGAGTCCCGGGACTACAAAGATACGCAGTATTTT. As protein: CASSESRDYKDTQYF.

The CDR3 here is CASSETRGGREQYF. The CDR3 bases are TGTGCCAGCAGCGAAACGCGAGGAGGGAGGGAGCAGTACTTC. The chain combines TRBV11-2 with TRBJ2-7, with D perhaps TRBD2 (6 bases). CDR1 is SGHAT, CDR2 FQNNGV, per germline. Trimming took off 5 bases at V and 7 bases at J, with 18 bases between the two ends. The CDR3 is 14 amino acids.

The chain links TRBV18 to TRBJ2-5; 7 bases match TRBD1. The V and J ends lost 8 bases and 3 bases, in that order; junction bases with no gene match: 6. Germline assignment: CDR1 KGHSH and CDR2 LQKENI. The CDR3 runs 13 residues. CDR3 sequence reads: CASTETGKETQYF. DNA of the CDR3: TGTGCCAGCACCGAGACAGGGAAAGAGACCCAGTACTTC.

The chain recombines TRBV27 with TRBJ2-5; TRBD1 matches 7 bases. The J call may be faulty, since TRBJ2-7 better matches the DNA end. The CDR3 consists of 14 residues. Germline V CDR1 and CDR2: MNHEY, SMNVEV (reference sequence). The CDR3 DNA is TGTGCCAGCAGTGGACAGGCGAGCTCCTACGAGCAGTACTTC. Its protein is CASSGQASSYEQYF.

The chain recombines TRBV29-1 with TRBJ2-1; possible D gene TRBD2, 5 bases. Germline V CDR1 and CDR2: SQVTM, ANQGSEA. V was clipped by 3 bases and J by 8 bases, with 17 bases between them. The CDR3 is made up of 14 amino acids. The DNA of the CDR3 is TGCAGCGTTGAGGGAGTCCCGCCAGTGGATGAGCAGTTCTTC. Translating it yields CSVEGVPPVDEQFF.

This sequence joins TRBV7-9 and TRBJ2-1; possible D gene TRBD2, 5 bases. The CDR3 runs to 15 residues. The germline gives CDR1 SEHNR, CDR2 FQNEAQ (reference sequence). Trimming stripped 5 bases from V and 6 bases from J, with 17 bases between. The CDR3 loop reads CASSIRYGLFNEQFF. CDR3 bases: TGTGCCAGCAGCATCCGCTATGGACTTTTCAATGAGCAGTTCTTC. The variable domain in full, with the rest retrieved from reference TRBV7-9 and TRBJ2-1, is DTGVSQNPRHKITKRGQNVTFRCDPISEHNRLYWYRQTLGQGPEFLTYFQNEAQLEKSRLLSDRFSAERPKGSFSTLEIQRTEQGDSAMYLCASSIRYGLFNEQFFGPGTRLTVL.

The V and J genes are TRBV28 and TRBJ2-5; TRBD2 matches at 13 bases. CDR3 size: 16 residues. J lost 5 bases, V lost 5 bases, and 8 bases had no gene match. Germline CDR1 and CDR2: MDHEN and SYDVKM. CDR3 in DNA: TGTGCCAGCAGTAACCGGACTAGCGGGGGCGGGGAGACCCAGTACTTC. The encoded protein is CASSNRTSGGGETQYF.

The genes are TRBV10-3 and TRBJ2-1, with 10 nucleotides matching TRBD2. The V gene's germline CDR1 is ENHRY and CDR2 SYGVKD. V was pared by 3 bases and J by 2 bases, with 4 bases of the junction left unmatched. The CDR3 covers 16 residues. The CDR3 is CAISDPTSGAYNEQFF. In DNA, the CDR3 is TGTGCCATCAGTGACCCTACTAGCGGGGCCTACAATGAGCAGTTCTTC.

The chain has TRBV29-1 and TRBJ2-7; D not resolved. Looked up from germline, CDR1 is SQVTM and CDR2 is ANQGSEA. V was cut by 6 bases and J by 2 bases, with 17 bases left in between. The CDR3 has 14 amino acids. CDR3 coding DNA: TGCAGCGTGCGACGACCGTTAAGCGCCTACGAGCAGTACTTC. This gives the protein CSVRRPLSAYEQYF.

The J gene is TRBJ2-7, the V gene TRBV30; D possibly corresponds to TRBD2 (5 bases). V was trimmed by 0 bases and J by 3 bases, leaving 6 bases between them. CDR1 and CDR2 from the germline V gene are GTSNPN and SVGIG (reference sequence). CDR3 length: 12 amino acids. The chain's CDR3 is CAWSVAVYEQYF. The DNA of the CDR3 is TGTGCCTGGAGTGTAGCGGTCTACGAGCAGTACTTC.

This sequence joins TRBV6-1 and TRBJ2-1, with a possible D match to TRBD2 (5 bases). CDR1 is MNHNS and CDR2 is SASEGT in the germline V gene. CDR3 length equals 13 residues. The V gene lost 4 bases and the J gene lost 6 bases, with 10 bases spanning the gap. Here the CDR3 reads CASSVPRGNEQFF. CDR3 DNA: TGTGCCAGCAGTGTTCCCCGGGGCAATGAGCAGTTCTTC.

This chain joins TRBV5-1 and TRBJ2-7; 7 positions agree with TRBD2. The germline V gene has CDR1 SGHRS and CDR2 YFSETQ. CDR3 size: 15 residues. V trimming: 0 bases; J trimming: 11 bases; junction bases outside the gene matches: 14. CDR3 DNA: TGCGCCAGCAGCTTGGGGGCTAGCGGCCCTCCGGTCGAGTACTTC. It yields the protein CASSLGASGPPVEYF. The full variable domain, its missing parts supplied by reference TRBV5-1 and TRBJ2-7, is KAGVTQTPRYLIKTRGQQVTLSCSPISGHRSVSWYQQTPGQGLQFLFEYFSETQRNKGNFPGRFSGRQFSNSRSEMNVSTLELGDSALYLCASSLGASGPPVEYFGPGTRLTVT.

The chain employs TRBV10-3 and TRBJ2-1; TRBD2 matches at 12 bases. In germline, CDR1 is ENHRY, CDR2 SYGVKD. J lost 5 bases, V lost 10 bases, and 15 bases had no gene match. The CDR3 runs to 17 residues. The CDR3 loop reads CASRNPSGGESDNEQFF. The CDR3 nucleotides read TGTGCCAGCAGAAACCCTAGCGGGGGGGAATCCGACAATGAGCAGTTCTTC.

The chain joins TRBV27 to TRBJ2-2; D may be TRBD1 (6 bases). Germline lookup yields CDR1 MNHEY and CDR2 SMNVEV (reference sequence). CDR3 size: 13 residues. V was pared by 2 bases and J by 6 bases, with 7 bases between. CDR3 in DNA: TGTGCCAGCAGTTTAGGGGGCCCCGGGGAGCTGTTTTTT. Translation gives CASSLGGPGELFF.

The rearrangement uses TRBV4-1 and TRBJ1-4; D is perhaps TRBD1 (6 bases). This CDR3 region has 14 residues. The V end was cut by 2 bases, the J end by 8 bases, with 12 bases between. Germline V CDR1 and CDR2: MGHRA, YSYEKL. CDR3 in amino acids: CASSQQGGQEKLFF. As DNA, the CDR3 is TGCGCCAGCAGCCAACAAGGGGGTCAAGAAAAACTGTTTTTT.

As for this clone: The sample carries other DNA sequences with the same CDR3. The chain joins TRBV4-2 to TRBJ1-1, with unresolved D. This CDR3 is built from 16 residues. The germline CDR1 and CDR2 sequences are LGHNA and YNFKEQ. Trimming stripped 4 bases from V and 1 base from J, with 16 bases between. The CDR3 is CASSLHPIDKNTEAFF. DNA for the CDR3: TGTGCCAGCAGCCTTCACCCCATCGACAAGAACACTGAAGCTTTCTTT.

The V and J genes are TRBV6-1 and TRBJ1-6, with unresolved D. Germline V gene data show CDR1 as MNHNS and CDR2 as SASEGT. CDR3 length equals 15 residues. V was cut by 6 bases and J by 7 bases, with 16 bases left in between. The CDR3 region has the DNA TGTGCCAGCAGCCTAGGAGGAGGCGACAATTCACCCCTCCACTTT. This encodes CASSLGGGDNSPLHF.

CDR3 DNA sequence: TGTGCCAGCACCCCCCGGGAGGGGCGCCCCACTGAAGCTTTCTTT. It translates to CASTPREGRPTEAFF. The chain is built from TRBV6-5 and TRBJ1-1; D might be TRBD1 (5 bases). V gave up 7 bases and J gave up 4 bases, with 19 bases separating them. CDR1 MNHEY and CDR2 SVGAGI come from the germline V gene. This CDR3 comprises 15 residues.

The rearrangement uses TRBV30 and TRBJ1-2; D gene unclear. From germline, CDR1 is GTSNPN and CDR2 SVGIG (reference sequence). Trimming shortened V by 2 bases and J by 0 bases, and 10 bases separated the two germline ends. This CDR3 is 14 amino acids long. CDR3 bases: TGTGCCTGGAGTAATGACAACGCTAACTATGGCTACACCTTC. Protein sequence: CAWSNDNANYGYTF.

The V gene is TRBV28, the J gene TRBJ1-1; D unresolved. The CDR3 runs to 14 residues. V lost 6 bases to trimming and J lost 1 base, with 12 bases between them. From germline, CDR1 is MDHEN and CDR2 SYDVKM. CDR3 protein: CASRRYRANTEAFF. The CDR3, as DNA: TGTGCCAGCAGACGCTACAGAGCGAACACTGAAGCTTTCTTT.

The CDR3 nucleotides read TGTGCCAGCAGCAAACGAATAGGACAGGGGTCCCCCGAACTATACAATGAGCAGTTCTTC. Translated: CASSKRIGQGSPELYNEQFF. The chain employs TRBV21-1 and TRBJ2-1; TRBD1, as called in the table, went unchecked against the DNA. TRBV21-1 is noted as a pseudogene. This CDR3 comprises 20 residues.